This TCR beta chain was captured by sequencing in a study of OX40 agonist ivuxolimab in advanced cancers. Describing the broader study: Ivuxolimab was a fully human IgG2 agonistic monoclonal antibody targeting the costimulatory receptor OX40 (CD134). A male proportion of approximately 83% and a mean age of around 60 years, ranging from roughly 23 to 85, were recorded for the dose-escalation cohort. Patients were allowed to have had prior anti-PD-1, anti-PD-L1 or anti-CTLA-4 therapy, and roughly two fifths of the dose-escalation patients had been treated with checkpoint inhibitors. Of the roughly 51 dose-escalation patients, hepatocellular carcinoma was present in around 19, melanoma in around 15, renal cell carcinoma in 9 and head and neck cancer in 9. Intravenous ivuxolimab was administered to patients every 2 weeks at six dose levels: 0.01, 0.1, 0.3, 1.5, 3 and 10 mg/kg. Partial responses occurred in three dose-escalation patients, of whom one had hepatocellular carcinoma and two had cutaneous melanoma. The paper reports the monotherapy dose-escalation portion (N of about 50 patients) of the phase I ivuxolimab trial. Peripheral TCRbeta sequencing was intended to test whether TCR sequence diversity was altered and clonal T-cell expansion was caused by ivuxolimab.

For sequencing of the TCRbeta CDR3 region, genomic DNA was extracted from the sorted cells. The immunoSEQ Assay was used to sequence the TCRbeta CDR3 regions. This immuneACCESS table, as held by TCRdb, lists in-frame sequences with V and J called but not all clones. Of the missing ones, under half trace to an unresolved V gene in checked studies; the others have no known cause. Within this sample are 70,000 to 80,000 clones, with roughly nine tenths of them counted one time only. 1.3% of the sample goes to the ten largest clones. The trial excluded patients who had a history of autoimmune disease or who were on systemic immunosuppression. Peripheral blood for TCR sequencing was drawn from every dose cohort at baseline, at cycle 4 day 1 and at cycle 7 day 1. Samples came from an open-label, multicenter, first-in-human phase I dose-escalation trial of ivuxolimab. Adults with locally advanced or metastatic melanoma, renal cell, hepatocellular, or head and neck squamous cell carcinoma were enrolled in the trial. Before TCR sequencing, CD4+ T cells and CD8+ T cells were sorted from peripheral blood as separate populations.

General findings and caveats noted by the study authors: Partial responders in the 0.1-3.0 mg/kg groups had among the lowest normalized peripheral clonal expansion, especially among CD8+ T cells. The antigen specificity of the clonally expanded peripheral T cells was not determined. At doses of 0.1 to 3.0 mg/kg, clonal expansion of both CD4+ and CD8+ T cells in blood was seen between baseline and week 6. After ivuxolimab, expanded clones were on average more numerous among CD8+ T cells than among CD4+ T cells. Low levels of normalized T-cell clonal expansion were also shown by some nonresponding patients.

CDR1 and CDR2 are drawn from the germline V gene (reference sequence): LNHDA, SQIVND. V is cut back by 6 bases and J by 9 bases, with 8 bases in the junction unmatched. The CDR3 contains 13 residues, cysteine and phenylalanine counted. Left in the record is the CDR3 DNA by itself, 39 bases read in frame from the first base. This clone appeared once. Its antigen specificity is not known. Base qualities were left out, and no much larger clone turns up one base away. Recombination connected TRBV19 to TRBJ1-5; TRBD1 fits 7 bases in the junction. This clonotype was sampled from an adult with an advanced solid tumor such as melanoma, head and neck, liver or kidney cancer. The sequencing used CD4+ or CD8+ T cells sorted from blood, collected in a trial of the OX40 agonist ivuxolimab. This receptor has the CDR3 CASSLTGQGPQHF. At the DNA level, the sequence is TGTGCCAGTAGCCTGACAGGGCAGGGGCCCCAGCATTTT. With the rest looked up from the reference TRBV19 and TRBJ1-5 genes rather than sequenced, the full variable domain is DGGITQSPKYLFRKEGQNVTLSCEQNLNHDAMYWYRQDPGQGLRLIYYSQIVNDFQKGDIAEGYSVSREKKESFPLTVTSAQKNPTAFYLCASSLTGQGPQHFGDGTRLSIL.